The 7 T cell receptor beta chains in this list originate from one sample, sequenced in a study of identical twins. MiXCR, applied by TCRdb to the 5' RACE reads, yields one record per CDR3 protein. The sample lists some 600,000 distinct CDR3 sequences; under 8.5% were seen once. In addition, the sample was reused for a study of yellow fever vaccine responses in identical twins.

The sample taken for sequencing was PBMCs. All receptors derive from a woman aged 18 to 35 in good health.

This chain links TRBV3-1 with TRBJ2-1, with no clear D. Germline CDR1 reads LGHDT; CDR2 reads YNNKEL (reference sequence). Trimming left V 11 bases short and J 6 bases short, with 29 bases between. The CDR3 extends over 17 amino acids. For the CDR3, the DNA is TGTGCCTCCTGCCAAGATCTTCCTTCAGCGTTTTTCAATGAGCAGTTCTTC. Translation: CASCQDLPSAFFNEQFF.

On this clonotype: Since a much larger clone is just one base distant, this may be a read error. The CDR3 does not end in the conserved phenylalanine or tryptophan, so this is likely a read error. V usage is TRBV12-3 or TRBV12-4 and J usage is TRBJ2-6; TRBD1 matches 7 bases. V gave up 3 bases and J gave up 4 bases; unmatched junction bases: 3. The CDR3 totals 15 residues. CDR3 protein: CASSFDRAGANVLTL. In DNA, the CDR3 is TGTGCCAGCAGTTTCGACAGGGCGGGGGCCAACGTCCTGACTTTA.

The V and J genes are TRBV20-1 and TRBJ2-3; unclear D gene. CDR1 DFQATT and CDR2 SNEGSKA come from the germline V gene (reference sequence). The V end lost 5 bases, the J end lost 5 bases, and 8 bases lay between the germline ends. The CDR3 contains 11 residues. The CDR3 region is CSAPKLDTQYF. CDR3 nucleotides: TGCAGTGCTCCTAAGTTAGATACGCAGTATTTT.

In this sample, this clonotype turned up many times. V is TRBV5-1 and J is TRBJ2-3; weak D call: TRBD1 (5 bases). CDR1 is SGHRS and CDR2 is YFSETQ in the germline V gene. This CDR3 region has 14 residues. V was trimmed by 2 bases and J by 5 bases, leaving 12 bases between them. The CDR3, as DNA: TGCGCCAGCAGCTTCACAGGACCCGGAGATACGCAGTATTTT. Residues: CASSFTGPGDTQYF.

CDR3: CASSLRALASEEQYF. The CDR3, as DNA: TGTGCCAGCAGCTTACGGGCCCTAGCTTCTGAGGAGCAGTACTTC. The chain recombines TRBV7-2 with TRBJ2-7, with D perhaps matching TRBD2 (5 bases). The CDR3 totals 15 residues. In germline, CDR1 is SGHTA, CDR2 FQGNSA. The V end lost 2 bases, the J end lost 7 bases, and 18 bases lay between the germline ends.

This clonotype was seen a handful of times. The V and J genes are TRBV5-8 and TRBJ2-7, with 16 bases fitting TRBD2. The CDR3 spans 15 residues. Germline V gene data show CDR1 as SGHTS and CDR2 as YDEGEE. V lost 4 bases, J lost 5 bases, and 3 bases stayed unmatched. DNA of the CDR3: TGTGCCAGCAGCCCGGGACTAGCGGGGGGGCACGAGCAGTACGTC. Protein: CASSPGLAGGHEQYV.

As regards this clonotype: A clone one base away is much larger, so this may be a read error. The genes are TRBV20-1 and TRBJ2-2; TRBD2 agrees at 8 bases. From germline, CDR1 is DFQATT and CDR2 SNEGSKA (reference sequence). This CDR3 spans 15 amino acids. CDR3 nucleotide sequence: TGCAGTGCTAGAAAGAGCGGGGGCCACACCGGGGGGCTGTTTTTT. Protein sequence: CSARKSGGHTGGLFF.